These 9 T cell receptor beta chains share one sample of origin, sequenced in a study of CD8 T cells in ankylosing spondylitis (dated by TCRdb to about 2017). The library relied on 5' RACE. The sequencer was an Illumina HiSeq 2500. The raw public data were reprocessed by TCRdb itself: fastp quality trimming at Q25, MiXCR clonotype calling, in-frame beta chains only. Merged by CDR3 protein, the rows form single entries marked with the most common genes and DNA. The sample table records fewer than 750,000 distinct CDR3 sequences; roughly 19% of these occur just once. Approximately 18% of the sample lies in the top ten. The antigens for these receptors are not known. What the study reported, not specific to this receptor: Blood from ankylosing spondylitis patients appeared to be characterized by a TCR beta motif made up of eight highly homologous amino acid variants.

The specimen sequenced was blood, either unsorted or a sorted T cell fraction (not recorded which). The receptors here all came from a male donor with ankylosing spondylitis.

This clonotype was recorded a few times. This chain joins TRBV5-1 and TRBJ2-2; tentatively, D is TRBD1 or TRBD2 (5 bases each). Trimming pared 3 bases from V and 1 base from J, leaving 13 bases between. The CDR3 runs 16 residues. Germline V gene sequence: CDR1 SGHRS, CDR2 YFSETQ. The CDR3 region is CASSSGALLNTGELFF. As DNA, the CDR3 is TGCGCCAGCAGCTCCGGGGCCTTGTTGAACACCGGGGAGCTGTTTTTT. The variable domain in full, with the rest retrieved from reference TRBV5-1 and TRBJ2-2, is KAGVTQTPRYLIKTRGQQVTLSCSPISGHRSVSWYQQTPGQGLQFLFEYFSETQRNKGNFPGRFSGRQFSNSRSEMNVSTLELGDSALYLCASSSGALLNTGELFFGEGSRLTVL.

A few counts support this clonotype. The CDR3 region is CARTFRSGGEQYF. CDR3 bases: TGTGCCAGGACATTCCGGAGCGGGGGCGAGCAGTACTTC. The rearrangement uses TRBV12-3 or TRBV12-4 and TRBJ2-7, with TRBD2 identical over 8 bases. The CDR3 is 13 residues long. Trimming cost V 9 bases and J 6 bases; bases outside gene matches: 10.

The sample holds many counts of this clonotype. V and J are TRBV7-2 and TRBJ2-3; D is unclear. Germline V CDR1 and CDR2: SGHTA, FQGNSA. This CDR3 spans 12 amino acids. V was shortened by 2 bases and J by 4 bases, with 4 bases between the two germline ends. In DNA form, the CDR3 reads TGTGCCAGCAGCTTACCGTCAGATACGCAGTATTTT. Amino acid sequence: CASSLPSDTQYF. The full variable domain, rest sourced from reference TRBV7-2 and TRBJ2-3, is GAGVSQSPSNKVTEKGKDVELRCDPISGHTALYWYRQSLGQGLEFLIYFQGNSAPDKSGLPSDRFSAERTGGSVSTLTIQRTQQEDSAVYLCASSLPSDTQYFGPGTRLTVL.

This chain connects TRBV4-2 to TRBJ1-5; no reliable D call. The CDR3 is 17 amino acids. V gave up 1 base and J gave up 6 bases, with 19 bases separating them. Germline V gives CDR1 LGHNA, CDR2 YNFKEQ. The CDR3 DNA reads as TGTGCCAGCAGCCAAGGGAGGGTCGGAGAACCCCCTCAGCCCCAGCATTTT. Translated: CASSQGRVGEPPQPQHF.

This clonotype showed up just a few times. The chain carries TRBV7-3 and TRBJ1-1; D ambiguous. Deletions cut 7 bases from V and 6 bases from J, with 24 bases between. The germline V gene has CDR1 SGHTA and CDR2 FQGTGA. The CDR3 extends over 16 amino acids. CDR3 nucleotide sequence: TGTGCCAGCACCCCTCGGTGCGCAGGTGGGGTCCCTGAAGCTTTCTTT. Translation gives CASTPRCAGGVPEAFF.

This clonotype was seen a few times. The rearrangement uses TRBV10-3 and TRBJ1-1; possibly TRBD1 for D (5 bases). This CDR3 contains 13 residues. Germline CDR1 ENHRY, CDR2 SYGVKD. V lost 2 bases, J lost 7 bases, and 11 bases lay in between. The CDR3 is CAISEVVGVEAFF. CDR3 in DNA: TGTGCCATCAGTGAGGTTGTGGGGGTTGAAGCTTTCTTT.

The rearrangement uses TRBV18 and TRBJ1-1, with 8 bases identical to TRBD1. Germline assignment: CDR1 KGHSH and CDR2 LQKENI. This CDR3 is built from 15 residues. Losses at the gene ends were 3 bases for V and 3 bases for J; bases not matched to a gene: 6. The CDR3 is CASSPTGQGDTEAFF. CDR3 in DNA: TGTGCCAGCTCACCTACTGGACAGGGTGACACTGAAGCTTTCTTT.

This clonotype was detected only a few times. The CDR3 protein is CASSRGAQGANYEQYF. In DNA, the CDR3 is TGCGCCAGCAGCCGGGGGGCTCAGGGGGCGAATTACGAGCAGTACTTC. This chain connects TRBV5-1 to TRBJ2-7, with D possibly matching TRBD1 (8 bases). This CDR3 has 16 amino acids. Germline-derived CDR1 and CDR2 are SGHRS and YFSETQ. V was shortened by 4 bases and J by 4 bases, with 21 bases between the two germline ends.

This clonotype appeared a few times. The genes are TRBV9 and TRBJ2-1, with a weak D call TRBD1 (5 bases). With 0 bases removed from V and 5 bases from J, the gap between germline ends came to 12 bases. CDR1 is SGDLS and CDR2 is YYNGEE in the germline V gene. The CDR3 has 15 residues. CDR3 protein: CASSVAGTGHNEQFF. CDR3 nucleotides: TGTGCCAGCAGCGTAGCTGGAACAGGACACAATGAGCAGTTCTTC.